Each of the 21 T cell receptor beta chains below was sequenced from the same sample in a study of early T cells in non-severe SARS-CoV-2 infection. MiXCR was run by TCRdb on the 5' RACE reads, yielding one entry per CDR3 protein. Among roughly 34,000 distinct CDR3 sequences listed, about 4.7% were seen once. Source material: whole blood. The source is an adult who was a healthcare worker with PCR-confirmed SARS-CoV-2 infection or an uninfected control (not recorded which).

V is TRBV9 and J is TRBJ2-5; TRBD1 aligns across 11 bases. The germline V gene encodes CDR1 SGDLS and CDR2 YYNGEE. The length of the CDR3 is 15 residues. J gave up 5 bases and V 4 bases, and 7 bases lay outside the gene matches. CDR3 sequence: CASSREDRGPETQYF. The CDR3 DNA reads TGTGCCAGCAGCAGGGAGGACAGGGGGCCGGAGACCCAGTACTTC.

This clonotype was detected many times. The rearrangement uses TRBV12-3 or TRBV12-4 and TRBJ1-4, with D perhaps TRBD1 (6 bases). Trimming shortened V by 5 bases and J by 5 bases, and 12 bases separated the two germline ends. There are 14 residues in the CDR3. The CDR3 loop reads CASSQNRANEKLFF. CDR3 coding DNA: TGTGCCAGCAGTCAGAACAGGGCAAATGAAAAACTGTTTTTT.

This clonotype occurred many times. The rearrangement links TRBV29-1 to TRBJ2-2; 10 bases match TRBD1. There are 15 residues in the CDR3. After removal of 5 bases from V and 3 bases from J, the junction contained 6 bases not matched to a gene. CDR1 and CDR2 from the germline V gene are SQVTM and ANQGSEA. The CDR3 loop reads CSVMTGGADTGELFF. The CDR3 DNA reads TGCAGCGTTATGACAGGGGGCGCGGACACCGGGGAGCTGTTTTTT.

At least ten counts were recorded for this clonotype. V is TRBV12-3 or TRBV12-4 and J is TRBJ1-1; 8 bases agree with TRBD1. The CDR3 runs 15 residues. V was pared by 2 bases and J by 4 bases, with 6 bases of the junction left unmatched. CDR3 residues: CASSLKPTGGTEAFF. The CDR3 DNA reads as TGTGCCAGCAGTTTAAAACCCACAGGGGGCACTGAAGCTTTCTTT.

This clonotype was detected ten times or more. V is TRBV6-5 and J is TRBJ2-7; D might be TRBD2 (5 bases). The CDR3 is 16 amino acids. Trimming left V 7 bases short and J 5 bases short, with 24 bases between. Germline assignment: CDR1 MNHEY and CDR2 SVGAGI. The CDR3 is CASTDREPGTHNEQYF. CDR3 sequence (DNA): TGTGCCAGCACCGACCGGGAACCCGGAACCCATAACGAGCAGTACTTC.

In this sample, this clonotype turned up many times. The chain has TRBV18 and TRBJ2-1; D gene unclear. This CDR3 contains 11 residues. Germline assignment: CDR1 KGHSH and CDR2 LQKENI. The V end was cut by 5 bases, the J end by 5 bases, with 4 bases between. Written as DNA, the CDR3 is TGTGCCAGCTCAACGAACAATGAGCAGTTCTTC. It translates to CASSTNNEQFF.

DNA for the CDR3: TGTGCCAGCAGCCAAGATCGGGGGGTCGGGACCCAGTACTTC. This translates into CASSQDRGVGTQYF. J is TRBJ2-5 and V is TRBV3-1; 7 bases are shared with TRBD2. V trimming: 0 bases; J trimming: 7 bases; junction bases outside the gene matches: 5. This CDR3 region has 14 residues. The germline gives CDR1 LGHDT, CDR2 YNNKEL (reference sequence).

In its sample, this clonotype was seen many times. The chain couples TRBV18 to TRBJ2-3; D remains ambiguous. V was cut by 5 bases and J by 6 bases, with 9 bases left in between. CDR1 KGHSH and CDR2 LQKENI come from the germline V gene. This CDR3 contains 12 residues. The CDR3 loop reads CASSGYMDTQYF. Written as DNA, the CDR3 is TGTGCCAGCTCAGGGTATATGGATACGCAGTATTTT.

In its sample, this clonotype was seen many times. The chain couples TRBV2 to TRBJ1-1, with 7 bases matching TRBD1. V lost 6 bases and J lost 5; bases outside the gene matches: 3. Germline lookup yields CDR1 SNHLY and CDR2 FYNNEI. The CDR3 is 12 amino acids. The CDR3 DNA follows: TGTGCCAGCAGGACAGGGTATACTGAAGCTTTCTTT. Translating it yields CASRTGYTEAFF.

This clonotype was detected many times. The J gene is TRBJ2-1, the V gene TRBV11-3; D may be TRBD1 (6 bases). In germline, CDR1 is SGHNT, CDR2 YENEEA. V was clipped by 4 bases and J by 10 bases, with 14 bases between them. This CDR3 is built from 13 residues. The CDR3 is CASSSTGWGEQFF. CDR3 DNA: TGTGCCAGCAGCTCAACAGGGTGGGGGGAGCAGTTCTTC.

Many counts were recorded for this clonotype. The chain uses TRBV11-2 and TRBJ2-1; D remains ambiguous. V lost 4 bases, J lost 3 bases, and 25 bases lay in between. In germline, CDR1 is SGHAT, CDR2 FQNNGV. The CDR3 totals 19 residues. CDR3 region: CASSSKGHFSQTLYNEQFF. CDR3 sequence (DNA): TGTGCCAGCAGCTCAAAAGGTCATTTTTCCCAAACCCTCTACAATGAGCAGTTCTTC.

This clonotype was seen ten or more times. This rearrangement joins TRBV11-2 to TRBJ1-6; tentative D call: TRBD1 (5 bases). Germline assignment: CDR1 SGHAT and CDR2 FQNNGV. This CDR3 contains 15 residues. V lost 2 bases to trimming and J lost 6 bases, with 11 bases between them. The CDR3 spells CASSLLEGFNSPLHF. For the CDR3, the DNA is TGTGCCAGCAGCTTATTGGAGGGGTTTAATTCACCCCTCCACTTT.

This clonotype was detected many times. V gene TRBV12-3 or TRBV12-4 combines with J gene TRBJ2-7; no firm D call. The CDR3 sequence is 13 residues long. The V and J ends lost 6 bases and 0 bases respectively, with 9 bases between them. CDR3 DNA sequence: TGTGCCAGCAGGACGGCTCGCTCCTACGAGCAGTACTTC. Its protein is CASRTARSYEQYF.

This clonotype occurred many times. V is TRBV19 and J is TRBJ1-5; D remains ambiguous. This CDR3 region has 14 residues. V lost 7 bases, J lost 5 bases, and 15 bases lay in between. Germline assignment: CDR1 LNHDA and CDR2 SQIVND (reference sequence). The CDR3 region has the DNA TGTGCCAGTATCCCCGGAGGGTCTTATCAGCCCCAGCATTTT. It encodes CASIPGGSYQPQHF.

Ten or more counts support this clonotype. This chain joins TRBV28 and TRBJ2-7; 8 bases are shared with TRBD1. With 10 bases clipped from V and 5 bases from J, the junction kept 13 bases outside the gene matches. This CDR3 has 14 amino acids. CDR1 is MDHEN, CDR2 SYDVKM, per germline. The CDR3: CANPAGQGPNEQYF. The CDR3 coding sequence is TGTGCCAACCCCGCCGGACAGGGTCCCAACGAGCAGTACTTC. Complete variable domain (other parts from reference TRBV28 and TRBJ2-7): DVKVTQSSRYLVKRTGEKVFLECVQDMDHENMFWYRQDPGLGLRLIYFSYDVKMKEKGDIPEGYSVSREKKERFSLILESASTNQTSMYLCANPAGQGPNEQYFGPGTRLTVT.

This clonotype has only a few counts. This sequence joins TRBV6-6 and TRBJ1-2; TRBD1 is a possible D gene (5 bases). The germline CDR1 and CDR2 sequences are MNHNY and SVGAGI (reference sequence). Trimming left V 7 bases short and J 4 bases short, with 16 bases between. The CDR3 sequence is 14 residues long. The CDR3 reads CASMGGGRGYGYTF. Written as DNA, the CDR3 is TGTGCCAGCATGGGTGGGGGAAGGGGCTATGGCTACACCTTC.

This clonotype was counted ten times or more. This chain uses TRBV4-1 with TRBJ2-1; the match to TRBD1 covers 9 bases. Germline-derived CDR1 and CDR2 are MGHRA and YSYEKL. The CDR3 runs to 17 residues. J gave up 8 bases and V 0 bases, and 11 bases lay outside the gene matches. This CDR3 is CASSQELAGQGGDEQFF. The DNA for the CDR3 is TGCGCCAGCAGCCAAGAGTTGGCGGGACAGGGTGGGGATGAGCAGTTCTTC.

This chain connects TRBV28 to TRBJ1-2; D perhaps matches TRBD1 (5 bases). The CDR3 runs 15 residues. V dropped 9 bases and J dropped 2 bases, with 19 bases sitting between them. Germline V gene data show CDR1 as MDHEN and CDR2 as SYDVKM. For the CDR3, the DNA is TGTGCCAGTAGTCCCCGGGACGGAACAAACTATGGCTACACCTTC. Translated: CASSPRDGTNYGYTF.

There are many counts of this clonotype. The chain recombines TRBV5-1 with TRBJ1-1, with a tentative D call TRBD1 (5 bases). CDR3 length: 15 amino acids. Between the trimmed V and J ends, which lost 0 bases and 4 bases, there was a span of 13 bases. Germline CDR1 SGHRS, CDR2 YFSETQ. DNA of the CDR3: TGCGCCAGCAGCTTGGCCTTGGGGGGAGGCACTGAAGCTTTCTTT. Translated: CASSLALGGGTEAFF.

This clonotype was seen at least ten times. The chain has TRBV20-1 and TRBJ2-3; TRBD2 aligns across 8 bases. The CDR3 is 14 residues long. Germline loops: CDR1 DFQATT, CDR2 SNEGSKA (reference sequence). J was trimmed by 5 bases and V by 3 bases; bases with no gene match: 7. CDR3 sequence reads: CSASGGAAKDTQYF. The CDR3 DNA is TGCAGTGCTAGCGGGGGGGCCGCTAAAGATACGCAGTATTTT.

This clonotype was seen ten or more times. The chain is built from TRBV6-6 and TRBJ1-5; unclear D gene. V lost 2 bases and J lost 0, with 8 bases in between. This CDR3 spans 15 amino acids. Germline V CDR1 and CDR2: MNHNY, SVGAGI (reference sequence). The CDR3 protein is CASSYNPYSNQPQHF. The CDR3 DNA is TGTGCCAGCAGTTACAACCCGTATAGCAATCAGCCCCAGCATTTT.